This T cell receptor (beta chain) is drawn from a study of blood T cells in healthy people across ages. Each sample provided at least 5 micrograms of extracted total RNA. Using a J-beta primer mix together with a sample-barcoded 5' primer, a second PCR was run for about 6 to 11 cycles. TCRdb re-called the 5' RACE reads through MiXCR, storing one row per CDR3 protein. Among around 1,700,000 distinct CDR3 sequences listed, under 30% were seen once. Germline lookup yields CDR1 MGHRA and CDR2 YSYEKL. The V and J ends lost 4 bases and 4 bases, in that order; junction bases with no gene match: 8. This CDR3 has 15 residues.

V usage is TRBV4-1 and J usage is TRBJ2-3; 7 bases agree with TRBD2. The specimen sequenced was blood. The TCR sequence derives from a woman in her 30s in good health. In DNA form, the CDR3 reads TGCGCCAGCAGCCGGGGCGGGAGTGTCCCAGATACGCAGTATTTT. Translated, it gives CASSRGGSVPDTQYF.